This T cell receptor (beta chain) originates from a study of T cells after yellow fever vaccination. Whole-study results and caveats: FACS-sorted repertoires could harbor abundant contaminating bulk-population clonotypes.

TCRdb re-called the 5' RACE reads with MiXCR, one entry per CDR3 protein. The repertoire consists of around 350,000 distinct CDR3 sequences, with over 5% occurring once and the leading ten covering 15%. This clonotype occurred many times. Its antigen is not identified. The CDR3 has 18 residues. The junction had 8 bases not matched to a gene; V was cut back by 0 bases and J by 3 bases. Germline V gene lookup returns CDR1 LGHNT and CDR2 FRNRAP. The chain carries TRBV12-5 and TRBJ2-1, with 10 bases aligning to TRBD2. The source material was PBMCs, sampled 5 days after the yellow fever booster vaccination. This clonotype was obtained from a man aged 30-40 years who received the YFV17D yellow fever vaccine. This chain's CDR3 is CASGLVLARTSGYNEQFF. CDR3 DNA: TGTGCTAGTGGTTTGGTACTCGCGCGGACTAGCGGCTACAATGAGCAGTTCTTC.